This TCR beta chain originates from a study of post-analysis software for immune sequencing data. The overall study: Disease trajectories encompassed relapsing-remitting, secondary progressive and progressive-relapsing multiple sclerosis.

Unique molecular identifiers tagged the TCR beta cDNA libraries. TCRdb ran MiXCR on the PCR reads and lists one entry per CDR3 protein. The sample shows 380,000 or so distinct CDR3 sequences, around 37% of them seen only once. A note on this clonotype: Its antigen is as yet unknown.

The study, taken as a whole, reports: Versus controls, multiple sclerosis patients showed significantly lower diversity (normalized Chao1).

Sequencing was done on a sample of blood. This TCR was sampled from a girl between 10 and 17 years old with multiple sclerosis.

The CDR3 nucleotides are TGTGCCAGCAGGGGGGGTGGGATGAACACTGAAGCTTTCTTT. It translates to CASRGGGMNTEAFF. The V and J genes are TRBV12-3 or TRBV12-4 and TRBJ1-1; weak D call: TRBD1 (5 bases). The CDR3 runs to 14 residues. V was shortened by 6 bases and J by 0 bases, with 11 bases between the two germline ends.